This TCR beta chain was obtained from a study of cytomegalovirus exposure and HLA in healthy donors. This clone was seen a few times. The PCR made use of 60 Vbeta and 13 Jbeta primers. Assay used: immunoSEQ multiplex PCR; TCRdb lists only in-frame clones, some missing. The data contain fewer than 200,000 clones, 65% to 85% of them seen just once; the ten biggest clones take up about 2.6%. Donors counted as nominally healthy when sampled, yet unrecorded immune exposures were likely. Germline CDR1 is MNHEY and CDR2 is SVGAGI. J gave up 10 bases and V 3 bases, and 9 bases lay outside the gene matches. This CDR3 has 15 amino acids.

The chain uses TRBV6-5 and TRBJ1-6, with TRBD1 identical over 7 bases. This TCR came from a woman aged 35 to 49 in good health and CMV-seropositive. What was sequenced was PBMCs. The DNA of the CDR3 is TGTGCCAGCAGTTATTCGGACAGGTCGGGGTCACCCCTCCACTTT. Protein: CASSYSDRSGSPLHF.